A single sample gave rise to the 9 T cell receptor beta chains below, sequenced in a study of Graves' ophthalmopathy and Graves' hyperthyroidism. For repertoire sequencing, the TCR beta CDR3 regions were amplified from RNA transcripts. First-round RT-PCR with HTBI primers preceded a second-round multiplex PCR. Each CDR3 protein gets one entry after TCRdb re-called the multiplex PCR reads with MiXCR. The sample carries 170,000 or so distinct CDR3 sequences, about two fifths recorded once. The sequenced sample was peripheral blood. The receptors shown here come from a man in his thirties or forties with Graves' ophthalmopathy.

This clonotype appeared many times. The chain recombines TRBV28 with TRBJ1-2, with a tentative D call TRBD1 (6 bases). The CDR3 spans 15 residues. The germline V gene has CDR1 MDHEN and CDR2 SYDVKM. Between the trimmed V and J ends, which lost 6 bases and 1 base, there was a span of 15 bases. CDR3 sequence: CASSSQGELNYGYTF. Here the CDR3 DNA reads TGTGCCAGCAGCTCACAGGGCGAGCTTAACTATGGCTACACCTTC.

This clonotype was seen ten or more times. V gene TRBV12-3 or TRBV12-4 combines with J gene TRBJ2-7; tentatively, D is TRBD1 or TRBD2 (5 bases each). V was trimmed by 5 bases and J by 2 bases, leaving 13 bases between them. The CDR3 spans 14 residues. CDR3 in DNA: TGTGCCAGCAGTAAGGGGACCCAGACCTACGAGCAGTACTTC. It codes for CASSKGTQTYEQYF.

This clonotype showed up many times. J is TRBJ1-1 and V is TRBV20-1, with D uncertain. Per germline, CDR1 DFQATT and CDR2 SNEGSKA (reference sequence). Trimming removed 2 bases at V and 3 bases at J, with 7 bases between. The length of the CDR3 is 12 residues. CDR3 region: CSARFRDTEAFF. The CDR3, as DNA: TGCAGTGCTAGATTTCGGGACACTGAAGCTTTCTTT.

The CDR3: CASSLEQGAYYEQYF. The CDR3 nucleotides are TGTGCCAGCAGCTTAGAACAGGGGGCTTACTACGAGCAGTACTTC. The chain combines TRBV7-8 with TRBJ2-7; 9 nucleotides match TRBD1. The V gene end was trimmed by 1 base and the J gene end by 3 bases; junction bases not matched to a gene: 4. CDR3 size: 15 residues. Germline CDR1 is SGHVS and CDR2 is FQNEAQ.

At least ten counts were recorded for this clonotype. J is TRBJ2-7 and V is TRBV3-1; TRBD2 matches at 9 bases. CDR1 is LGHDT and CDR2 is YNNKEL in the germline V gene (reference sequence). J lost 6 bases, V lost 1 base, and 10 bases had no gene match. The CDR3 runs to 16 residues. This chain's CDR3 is CASSQAPAAGGSEQYF. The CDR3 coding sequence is TGTGCCAGCAGCCAAGCGCCCGCAGCGGGAGGCAGCGAGCAGTACTTC.

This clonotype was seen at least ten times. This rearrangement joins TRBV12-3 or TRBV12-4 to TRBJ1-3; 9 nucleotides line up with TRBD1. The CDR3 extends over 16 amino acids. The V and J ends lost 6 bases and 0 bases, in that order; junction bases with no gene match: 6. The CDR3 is CASSPGTGSSGNTIYF. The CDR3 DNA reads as TGTGCCAGCAGCCCCGGGACAGGGAGCTCTGGAAACACCATATATTTT.

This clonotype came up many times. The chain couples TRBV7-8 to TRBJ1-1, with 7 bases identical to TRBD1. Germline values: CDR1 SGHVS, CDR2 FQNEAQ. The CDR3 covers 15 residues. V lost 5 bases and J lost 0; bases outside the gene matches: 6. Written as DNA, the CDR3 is TGTGCCAGCAGCGGTAAACAGGGGCTGAACACTGAAGCTTTCTTT. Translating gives CASSGKQGLNTEAFF.

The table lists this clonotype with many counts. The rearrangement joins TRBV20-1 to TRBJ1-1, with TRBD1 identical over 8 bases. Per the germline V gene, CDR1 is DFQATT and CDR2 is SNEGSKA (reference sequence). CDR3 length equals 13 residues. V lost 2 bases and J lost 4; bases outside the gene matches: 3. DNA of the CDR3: TGCAGTGCTAGACAGGGGGCAGGCACTGAAGCTTTCTTT. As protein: CSARQGAGTEAFF.

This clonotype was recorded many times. Written as DNA, the CDR3 is TGTGCCAGCAGCCCACGAAGGACTAGCGGGAGAGGCAATGAGCAGTTCTTC. Residues: CASSPRRTSGRGNEQFF. The chain recombines TRBV9 with TRBJ2-1; 13 bases align to TRBD2. Germline V lookup: CDR1 SGDLS, CDR2 YYNGEE. V was clipped by 4 bases and J by 6 bases; unmatched bases: 10. The CDR3 totals 17 residues.